The rows below give T cell receptor beta chains drawn from one sample of a study of blood T cell repertoires in COVID-19. TCRdb's copy holds only in-frame clones and misses some; the assay was immunoSEQ multiplex PCR. The table shows about 260,000 clones, with around 86% occurring only once. The source material was peripheral blood. All receptors derive from a man younger than 35 with active or convalescent COVID-19. Both conserved end residues are part of each CDR3. D genes are given only for firm matches. A clone size is listed for some rows: how often the clone was seen (once, few, many), or a class if it is expanded.

TRBV3-1/TRBV3-2	TRBJ2-2	17	TRBD2	.	TGTGCCAGCAGCCAAGGCTGGGCGGGGGACGTCACCGGGGAGCTGTTTTTT	CASSQGWAGDVTGELFF
TRBV7-6	TRBJ2-7	18	.	.	TGTGCCAGCAGTCGACAGGGGGCAGTGGGAGCGGGAGGCTACGAGCAGTACTTC	CASSRQGAVGAGGYEQYF
TRBV2	TRBJ2-3	16	.	.	TGTGCCAGCTTGGGCGATGCCCAATTGGCCACAGATACGCAGTATTTT	CASLGDAQLATDTQYF
TRBV5-1	TRBJ2-1	16	TRBD2	.	TGCGCCAGCAGCAGCCTAGGGGCGGGGGGGCCGTTGGAGCAGTTCTTC	CASSSLGAGGPLEQFF
TRBV6-6	TRBJ1-2	11	.	once	TGTGCCAGCAGTTACGTCCGTGGCTACACCTTC	CASSYVRGYTF
TRBV11-3	TRBJ1-5	13	.	.	TGTGCCAGCAGCCTCGCAGGGGATCAAGCCCAGCATTTT	CASSLAGDQAQHF
TRBV9	TRBJ1-3	14	.	.	TGTGCCAGCAGCAACAGTTACTCTGGAAACACCATATATTTT	CASSNSYSGNTIYF
TRBV11-2	TRBJ2-5	15	TRBD1	.	TGTGCCAGCAGCTTTTTACAGGGGTCTGGAGAGACCCAGTACTTC	CASSFLQGSGETQYF
TRBV7-9	TRBJ1-4	13	.	.	TGTGCCAGCAGCTCAGAGGCAGGGGAAAAACTGTTTTTT	CASSSEAGEKLFF
TRBV5-6	TRBJ2-7	14	.	.	TGTGCCAGCAGCTTATCGGGGGTCTCCTACGAGCAGTACTTC	CASSLSGVSYEQYF
TRBV24-1	TRBJ1-1	13	TRBD1	.	TGTGCCACCAGAGCCAGGGGGCTCACTGAAGCTTTCTTT	CATRARGLTEAFF
TRBV3-1/TRBV3-2	TRBJ2-3	16	TRBD2	.	TGTGCCAGCAGCCCCCGGACTAGCGGGGTAGATGGTACGCAGTATTTT	CASSPRTSGVDGTQYF
TRBV4-1	TRBJ2-7	15	.	.	TGCGCCAGCAGCCCCCCACGAGCGGAACCCTACGAGCAGTACTTC	CASSPPRAEPYEQYF
TRBV5-1	TRBJ1-1	13	.	.	TGCGCCAGCAGCTTTGGAGAAGAAGATGAAGCTTTCTTT	CASSFGEEDEAFF